This T cell receptor (beta chain) derives from a study of shared clonotypes between healthy human individuals. TCRdb's copy holds only in-frame clones and misses some; the assay was immunoSEQ multiplex PCR. The data show more than 1.2 million clones, less than 99% seen once. Recent acute infections and vaccinations were absent in the healthy HIV-negative adult donors. The V gene lost 6 bases and the J gene lost 4 bases, with 12 bases spanning the gap. CDR3 length: 12 residues. From germline, CDR1 is SQVTM and CDR2 ANQGSEA. General observations from the study: Non-shared clonotypes displayed generation probabilities falling below those of clonotypes present in all four donors. Relative to memory subsets, naive subsets generally showed larger estimated richness.

The count of this clone is one. Its antigen is currently unknown. Sequencing was performed on naive CD4+ T cells sorted from blood. Subset: CD45RA+ positively selected. This sequence was found in a man aged 30 to 45 in good health. The chain employs TRBV29-1 and TRBJ1-1, with D possibly matching TRBD1 (6 bases). For the CDR3, the DNA is TGCAGCGTGACGCAGGGGACCACTGAAGCTTTCTTT. It specifies CSVTQGTTEAFF.